This is a list of T cell receptor beta chains from one sample in a study of CD8 T cells in ankylosing spondylitis. TCRdb itself ran the 5' RACE reads through MiXCR, one entry per CDR3 protein. The sample holds 250,000 to 350,000 distinct CDR3 sequences; roughly 8% are singletons and the top ten take just over 14%. The material sequenced was blood, either unsorted or a sorted T cell fraction (not recorded which). Receptor source: a male donor with ankylosing spondylitis. The CDR3 runs from the conserved cysteine through the conserved F or W. A D gene is named only where the DNA matches it firmly. Not every row has a clone size; where given, it reads once, few, many or a size class.

V	size	D	J	CDR3	DNA
TRBV11-1	NA	NA	TRBJ2-2	CASSLQGMSAGELFF	TGTGCCAGCAGCTTGCAGGGTATGTCGGCCGGGGAGCTGTTTTTT
TRBV5-1	NA	NA	TRBJ1-2	CASSGQDNRESYTF	TGCGCCAGCAGCGGCCAGGATAACAGGGAGAGCTACACCTTC
TRBV7-7	few	TRBD2	TRBJ2-1	CASSLAPGLQYNEQFF	TGTGCTAGCAGCTTAGCCCCGGGACTACAATACAATGAGCAGTTCTTC
TRBV6-2/TRBV6-3	many	NA	TRBJ2-1	CATGSILRNEQFF	TGTGCCACCGGTTCAATACTTAGGAATGAGCAGTTCTTC
TRBV5-1	NA	NA	TRBJ1-3	CASSVGGFYLSGNTIYF	TGCGCCAGCAGCGTTGGAGGGTTCTACTTATCTGGAAACACCATATATTTT
TRBV2	NA	NA	TRBJ2-6	CATYRTGANVLTF	TGTGCCACGTACAGAACTGGGGCCAACGTCCTGACTTTC
TRBV28	few	NA	TRBJ1-5	CASSFAGASNQPQHF	TGTGCCAGCAGTTTTGCAGGGGCTAGCAATCAGCCCCAGCATTTT
TRBV5-1	many	NA	TRBJ1-4	CASSPGSLRPGEKLFF	TGCGCCAGCAGCCCCGGGAGTCTCCGGCCGGGTGAAAAACTGTTTTTT
TRBV6-5	few	TRBD2	TRBJ2-3	CASSYARVAGADTQYF	TGTGCCAGCAGTTACGCTCGGGTAGCGGGGGCAGATACGCAGTATTTT
TRBV6-4	many	NA	TRBJ2-2	CASSESWNTGELFF	TGTGCCAGCAGTGAATCGTGGAACACCGGGGAGCTGTTTTTT
TRBV3-1	NA	NA	TRBJ2-6	CASSQQNRRGANVLTF	TGTGCCAGCAGCCAACAGAACCGACGGGGGGCCAACGTCCTGACTTTC
TRBV5-1	few	TRBD2	TRBJ2-4	CASSLTLAGGAKNIQYF	TGCGCCAGCAGCTTAACTCTAGCGGGAGGTGCCAAAAACATTCAGTACTTC
TRBV29-1	many	NA	TRBJ2-7	CSVELSTYEQYF	TGCAGCGTTGAATTGAGCACCTACGAGCAGTACTTC
TRBV9	NA	NA	TRBJ1-5	CASRDRDKSIPLSNQPQHF	TGTGCCAGCAGGGACCGGGACAAGTCAATCCCCCTTAGCAATCAGCCCCAGCATTTT
TRBV19	NA	TRBD2	TRBJ2-1	CASSTLAGENYNEQFF	TGTGCCAGTAGTACCCTAGCGGGAGAAAACTACAATGAGCAGTTCTTC
TRBV9	NA	TRBD1	TRBJ1-3	CASSLGQGVTGNTIYF	TGTGCCAGCAGCCTGGGACAGGGGGTAACTGGAAACACCATATATTTT
TRBV10-3	many	TRBD2	TRBJ2-2	CATGLAGSTGELFF	TGTGCCACAGGACTAGCGGGATCCACCGGGGAGCTGTTTTTT
TRBV7-9	many	NA	TRBJ1-4	CASSSGRAAEKLFF	TGTGCCAGCAGCTCGGGACGGGCGGCAGAAAAACTGTTTTTT
TRBV7-3	few	TRBD2	TRBJ2-3	CASSIGLAGGADTQYF	TGTGCCAGCAGCATTGGACTAGCGGGAGGAGCAGATACGCAGTATTTT
TRBV6-1	many	NA	TRBJ2-5	CASRESGVETQYF	TGTGCCAGCAGGGAGTCGGGGGTGGAGACCCAGTACTTC
TRBV2	few	TRBD2	TRBJ2-7	CASSRDYPFPYEQYF	TGTGCCAGCTCCCGGGACTATCCCTTCCCCTACGAGCAGTACTTC
TRBV5-1	NA	NA	TRBJ1-2	CASSLVVEDGYTF	TGCGCCAGCAGCTTGGTCGTGGAGGATGGCTACACCTTC
TRBV7-2	NA	NA	TRBJ2-2	CASSPPWEAGELFF	TGTGCCAGCAGCCCCCCCTGGGAGGCCGGGGAGCTGTTTTTT
TRBV29-1	NA	TRBD2	TRBJ2-3	CSSSTSGRFDTQYF	TGCAGCTCCTCTACTAGCGGGAGGTTTGATACGCAGTATTTT
TRBV7-6	few	NA	TRBJ2-1	CASSLEPTGYHEQFF	TGTGCCAGCAGCTTAGAGCCAACGGGGTACCATGAGCAGTTCTTC
TRBV5-1	few	NA	TRBJ1-1	CASRLGYRENTEAFF	TGCGCCAGCAGGTTGGGCTACCGGGAGAACACTGAAGCTTTCTTT
TRBV5-1	many	NA	TRBJ2-7	CASILRPSYEQYF	TGCGCCAGTATCTTGCGGCCTTCCTACGAGCAGTACTTC
TRBV4-1	many	TRBD2	TRBJ2-3	CASSQGLAESDTQYF	TGCGCCAGCAGCCAGGGACTAGCGGAGTCAGATACGCAGTATTTT
TRBV5-1	many	TRBD2	TRBJ2-7	CASSLAAGSSYEQYF	TGCGCCAGCAGCTTGGCAGCGGGAAGCTCCTACGAGCAGTACTTC
TRBV9	NA	NA	TRBJ2-7	CASSVSPELAVEQYF	TGTGCCAGCAGCGTATCCCCCGAATTGGCTGTCGAGCAGTACTTC
TRBV5-6	few	NA	TRBJ1-2	CATSGDYYGYTF	TGTGCCACCTCCGGGGATTACTATGGCTACACCTTC
TRBV4-3	NA	NA	TRBJ1-5	CASSLSFEANSNQPQHF	TGCGCCAGCAGCCTCTCCTTCGAGGCAAATAGCAATCAGCCCCAGCATTTT
TRBV12-3/TRBV12-4	NA	TRBD1	TRBJ2-2	CASSGQGASTGELFF	TGTGCCAGCAGTGGACAGGGGGCTAGCACCGGGGAGCTGTTTTTT
TRBV5-6	many	TRBD2	TRBJ2-1	CASSLYSGRGNEQFF	TGTGCCAGCAGCTTGTATAGCGGGAGGGGGAATGAGCAGTTCTTC
TRBV29-1	few	TRBD2	TRBJ2-3	CSVEVLAKSTDTQYF	TGCAGCGTTGAAGTACTAGCGAAGAGCACAGATACGCAGTATTTT
TRBV4-1	NA	TRBD2	TRBJ2-4	CASSQEGASGRAVAKNIQYF	TGCGCCAGCAGCCAGGAAGGTGCTAGCGGGAGGGCCGTGGCCAAAAACATTCAGTACTTC
TRBV20-1	many	TRBD1	TRBJ1-1	CSASHPGQPEAFF	TGCAGTGCTAGTCATCCGGGACAGCCCGAAGCTTTCTTT
TRBV27	NA	NA	TRBJ2-5	CASSYGRRDQETQYF	TGTGCCAGCAGTTATGGAAGGAGAGACCAAGAGACCCAGTACTTC
TRBV10-3	NA	NA	TRBJ2-3	CAISESGAVSADTQYF	TGTGCCATCAGTGAGTCAGGGGCGGTCTCCGCAGATACGCAGTATTTT
TRBV27	NA	NA	TRBJ2-1	CASSPFGGGGDEQFF	TGTGCCAGCAGTCCCTTTGGGGGAGGGGGGGATGAGCAGTTCTTC
TRBV10-3	few	TRBD1	TRBJ1-5	CAISEGDSRRANQPQHF	TGTGCCATCAGTGAGGGGGACAGCCGGCGGGCAAATCAGCCCCAGCATTTT
TRBV7-9	NA	NA	TRBJ2-1	CASSQPGGQDYNEQFF	TGTGCCAGCAGCCAACCGGGGGGACAGGATTACAATGAGCAGTTCTTC
TRBV5-1	few	NA	TRBJ2-5	CASSLGLDSEETQYF	TGCGCCAGCAGCTTGGGATTGGACAGTGAAGAGACCCAGTACTTC
TRBV20-1	NA	TRBD1	TRBJ2-3	CSAPGQATDTQYF	TGCAGTGCTCCCGGACAGGCAACAGATACGCAGTATTTT
TRBV6-5	few	TRBD1	TRBJ1-6	CASSYSHYLGTDNSPLHF	TGTGCCAGCAGTTACTCACATTACCTCGGGACAGATAATTCACCCCTCCACTTT
TRBV7-9	many	NA	TRBJ1-2	CASSSVGTGGLGYTF	TGTGCCAGCAGCTCGGTCGGGACCGGAGGGTTAGGCTACACCTTC
TRBV10-3	many	TRBD1	TRBJ2-2	CAIRGQGIGELFF	TGTGCCATCAGGGGACAGGGCATCGGGGAGCTGTTTTTT
TRBV24-1	NA	TRBD1	TRBJ1-2	CATSDKTPGTGDYGYTF	TGTGCCACCAGTGATAAGACCCCCGGGACAGGGGACTATGGCTACACCTTC
TRBV29-1	many	NA	TRBJ2-5	CSVEGRGQETQYF	TGCAGCGTTGAGGGCAGGGGACAAGAGACCCAGTACTTC
TRBV19	NA	NA	TRBJ2-2	CASSPRRGGTGELFF	TGTGCCAGTAGCCCCCGGAGGGGGGGCACCGGGGAGCTGTTTTTT
TRBV29-1	few	TRBD1	TRBJ2-1	CSVPGQGYDEQFF	TGCAGCGTCCCGGGACAGGGATACGATGAGCAGTTCTTC
TRBV4-1	NA	TRBD1	TRBJ2-7	CASSQESGTANPEQYF	TGCGCCAGCAGCCAAGAATCGGGGACAGCAAACCCCGAGCAGTACTTC